The 13 T cell receptor beta chains presented below share a single source sample, sequenced in a study of blood T cell repertoires in COVID-19 (TCRdb year 2020). The library was generated by the immunoSEQ multiplex PCR assay. Not all clones reach the TCRdb copy of this immuneACCESS table, which keeps in-frame sequences only. Checked studies attribute under half of the gap to unresolved V genes and leave the rest unexplained. The sample data list about 210,000 clones, and about 81% of these were observed just once. About 5.6% of the sample is taken by the ten largest. The sequencing sample was made of peripheral blood. The receptors derive from a woman in her seventies with COVID-19, enrolled during active disease.

V usage is TRBV2 and J usage is TRBJ2-1; a weak D match, TRBD1 (6 bases). CDR1 SNHLY and CDR2 FYNNEI come from the germline V gene. V was trimmed by 7 bases and J by 8 bases, leaving 15 bases between them. The CDR3 runs 13 residues. The CDR3 DNA reads TGTGCCAGCATTGTGGAGAGGGGGTATGAGCAGTTCTTC. It translates to CASIVERGYEQFF.

This chain uses TRBV5-1 with TRBJ2-6; D remains ambiguous. This CDR3 has 17 amino acids. With 0 bases removed from V and 4 bases from J, the gap between germline ends came to 14 bases. Germline CDR1 and CDR2: SGHRS and YFSETQ. CDR3 amino acids: CASSLGHTAAGANVLTF. For the CDR3, the DNA is TGCGCCAGCAGCTTGGGTCACACCGCGGCAGGGGCCAACGTCCTGACTTTC.

V is TRBV5-4 and J is TRBJ2-3; 10 bases match TRBD1. Germline V gene data show CDR1 as SGHNT and CDR2 as YYREEE (reference sequence). Trimming removed 4 bases from V and 6 bases from J; junction bases left unmatched: 8. The CDR3 sequence is 15 residues long. CDR3 DNA: TGTGCCAGCAGCAGGGACAGGGGATCTTCGGATACGCAGTATTTT. As protein: CASSRDRGSSDTQYF.

This chain connects TRBV3-1 (or the pseudogene TRBV3-2) to TRBJ1-6; D might be TRBD1 (6 bases). Trimming pared 2 bases from V and 11 bases from J, leaving 10 bases between. The CDR3 length is 13 residues. The germline CDR1 and CDR2 sequences are LGHDT and YNNKEL (reference sequence). The CDR3 DNA follows: TGTGCCAGCAGCCAACGGACAGTCACACCCCTCCACTTT. Encoded protein: CASSQRTVTPLHF.

This chain joins TRBV28 and TRBJ1-5, with D possibly being TRBD1 (6 bases). Germline assignment: CDR1 MDHEN and CDR2 SYDVKM. Trimming took 7 bases from V and 2 from J, leaving 18 bases between them. This CDR3 comprises 16 residues. As DNA, the CDR3 is TGTGCCAGCAAACCCCACCGGGGGGCAGGCAATCAGCCCCAGCATTTT. This gives the protein CASKPHRGAGNQPQHF.

The chain recombines TRBV27 with TRBJ1-5; no clear D gene. V was cut by 2 bases and J by 4 bases, with 12 bases left in between. The germline gives CDR1 MNHEY, CDR2 SMNVEV (reference sequence). This CDR3 has 15 residues. CDR3 region: CASSLNLGSNQPQHF. The CDR3 region has the DNA TGTGCCAGCAGTTTAAACCTAGGATCAAATCAGCCCCAGCATTTT.

This clone was found a few times. CDR3 in amino acids: CASSPLAVTNEQFF. CDR3 sequence (DNA): TGTGCCAGCAGCCCCTTAGCGGTCACCAATGAGCAGTTCTTC. The rearrangement joins TRBV5-4 to TRBJ2-1; D is possibly TRBD2 (6 bases). The CDR3 is made up of 14 amino acids. CDR1 is SGHNT and CDR2 is YYREEE in the germline V gene (reference sequence). V lost 4 bases and J lost 6, with 14 bases in between.

V and J are TRBV6-5 and TRBJ1-2; 8 bases agree with TRBD1. Germline V gene data show CDR1 as MNHEY and CDR2 as SVGAGI. V was clipped by 6 bases and J by 6 bases; unmatched bases: 6. This CDR3 has 13 residues. The CDR3 region has the DNA TGTGCCAGCAGCCAGACAGGGGTGGATGGCTACACCTTC. Translated, it gives CASSQTGVDGYTF.

This clone was observed a single time. V gene TRBV2 combines with J gene TRBJ2-1, with D possibly being TRBD2 (5 bases). This CDR3 has 18 amino acids. Looked up from germline, CDR1 is SNHLY and CDR2 is FYNNEI. Trimming removed 7 bases at V and 0 bases at J, with 22 bases between. The CDR3 is CASIGPRTPSFSYNEQFF. The CDR3 nucleotides read TGTGCCAGCATAGGCCCACGGACTCCCAGTTTCTCCTACAATGAGCAGTTCTTC.

This sequence joins TRBV3-1 (or the pseudogene TRBV3-2) and TRBJ1-5; TRBD1 is a possible D gene (5 bases). V was trimmed by 0 bases and J by 7 bases, leaving 16 bases between them. Germline V gene lookup returns CDR1 LGHDT and CDR2 YNNKEL (reference sequence). This CDR3 comprises 16 residues. DNA for the CDR3: TGTGCCAGCAGCCAAGATACATCCCGGGGGTACCAGCCCCAGCATTTT. Encoded protein: CASSQDTSRGYQPQHF.

This chain connects TRBV24-1 to TRBJ2-1; tentatively, D is TRBD2 (6 bases). The germline V gene encodes CDR1 KGHDR and CDR2 SFDVKD. Trimming shortened V by 0 bases and J by 2 bases, and 13 bases separated the two germline ends. The CDR3 contains 17 residues. The CDR3 sequence is CATSDLPISGPYNEQFF. The CDR3 nucleotides are TGTGCCACCAGTGATTTGCCCATTAGCGGCCCCTACAATGAGCAGTTCTTC.

V usage is TRBV5-6 and J usage is TRBJ1-4, with D unresolved. Between the trimmed V and J ends, which lost 4 bases and 2 bases, there was a span of 12 bases. The CDR3 is 15 residues long. The germline V gene encodes CDR1 SGHDT and CDR2 YYEEEE. As DNA, the CDR3 is TGTGCCAGCAGCCGAGGATCATGGACTAATGAAAAACTGTTTTTT. It yields the protein CASSRGSWTNEKLFF.

The rearrangement links TRBV7-9 to TRBJ1-4, with TRBD1 matching over 8 bases. CDR3 size: 16 residues. Germline V gene sequence: CDR1 SEHNR, CDR2 FQNEAQ (reference sequence). The trim removed 1 base at V and 12 bases at J, leaving 13 bases unmatched. DNA for the CDR3: TGTGCCAGCAGCTTAGGTAGCCTCACGGACAGGGATGAACTGTTTTTT. Its translation: CASSLGSLTDRDELFF.